Detailed here is one T cell receptor beta chain. This clonotype was picked up many times. What this receptor recognizes is not known. No base quality information exists; no much larger clone differs at one position. Ophthalmopathy patients had moderately to severely active disease, Clinical Activity Score of at least 3, NOSPECS grade of at least 4, and duration under 3 months. Exclusion was applied to patients with uncontrolled infections, other autoimmune diseases, pregnancy or lactation. Diagnoses were based on clinical symptoms, serum thyroxine and TRAb, thyroid ultrasound and orbital computed tomography. PBMCs were separated from 7.5 to 10 ml of fresh peripheral blood using Ficoll-Paque density gradient centrifugation. Total RNA was extracted using Trizol reagent, and RNA quality was assessed on an Agilent 2100 Bioanalyzer. Amplification of TCR beta CDR3 regions was carried out from RNA transcripts. The TCR CDR3 was subjected to a first round of RT-PCR using the HTBI primer set and the Qiagen OneStep RT-PCR kit. The libraries were constructed in a second round of multiplex PCR and then size-selected and purified. Libraries were sequenced paired-end with 100 bp reads on an Illumina HiSeq2000. In the source study's methods: SOAPnuke was used to process the raw data, removing reads that contained adapters or uncalled bases, had a mean Phred below 15, or lacked an exact match to the constant primer or identifier. High-quality paired reads were merged using COPE v1.2.5, and each unique nucleotide sequence was defined as a clonotype. MiTCR v1.1 was used to align clonotypes to the IMGT TRBV, TRBD and TRBJ reference segments. The analysis included only V-J combinations with a frequency above 0.0001, which together covered around 99% of the repertoires. A TCS score was defined as the ratio of F50 (clonal expansion) to E x V (chaos), with BLOSUM62-based TCRdist applied between CDR3 peptides within each V-J. Welch's t-statistics and random forest reduced around 550 V-J features to roughly 13, which were used in a naive Bayes classifier (R e1071). TCRdb passed the public sequencing reads through fastp at Q25 and MiXCR, retaining productive beta sequences. For every CDR3 protein sequence, its rows merge into one entry that carries the most common genes and DNA. TCRdb's processing, not the authors' own work, is the source of the V and J calls. The sample includes 500,000 to 800,000 distinct CDR3 sequences, with approximately 15% observed a single time. Around 12% of the sample is held by the ten biggest clonotypes.

The sample is drawn from a study of T cells in Graves' hyperthyroidism and ophthalmopathy (dated by TCRdb to about 2019). Study-wide context: Peripheral blood samples were taken at initial diagnosis, before any treatment was given. TCR V-J signatures able to tell the groups apart were searched for in a discovery cohort of some 97 patients, of whom over 40 had Graves' ophthalmopathy and under 65 had stable Graves' hyperthyroidism. An independent validation cohort of around 20 hyperthyroidism patients and about 15 patients who later progressed to ophthalmopathy tested prospective prediction of ophthalmopathy. For training and testing, the approximately 97 patients in the discovery cohort were randomly divided in a 7:3 ratio. Thyroid tissue and blood T-cell repertoires from several Graves' hyperthyroidism patients were also compared in the study. After sampling, hyperthyroidism patients received methimazole starting at 30 mg daily, and ophthalmopathy patients received high-dose intravenous methylprednisolone. According to the paper, TCR Vbeta CDR3 sequencing was carried out on more than 120 peripheral blood samples, which came from under 50 ophthalmopathy, approximately 78 hyperthyroidism and roughly 17 progressor patients. Study-wide findings and limitations: In validation, the model predicted progression to ophthalmopathy a median of 6.5 months before onset, with roughly 70% sensitivity and nearly 75% specificity. Blood samples also contained most of the expanded thyroid clonotypes (frequency above 0.001), which suggests that blood repertoires may reflect thyroid immune responses. Ophthalmopathy was separated from stable hyperthyroidism by a 13 V-J signature model, with 87.88% sensitivity and approximately 81% specificity obtained in cross-validation and 80%/75% obtained in testing. Sample size was not statistically predetermined, and investigators were not blinded to group allocation.

The germline V gene gives CDR1 as SGHTA and CDR2 as FQGTGA. The CDR3, cysteine through phenylalanine, is 14 amino acids long. Of all the DNA, just the CDR3 is kept, 42 bases in frame from base 1. The germline V end is reduced by 5 bases and the J end by 8 bases; junction bases left unmatched: 4. This receptor chain uses TRBV7-3 and TRBJ2-1; the central 12 bases match TRBD2. This TCR was recovered from a woman aged 50 to 60 with Graves' ophthalmopathy. The specimen was blood. The DNA sequence follows: TGTGCCAGCAGCCTAGCGGGAGGGATGGATGAGCAGTTCTTC. Its product reads: CASSLAGGMDEQFF.